These T cell receptor beta chains were read from a single sample in a study of blood T cell repertoires in COVID-19. Libraries were prepared by immunoSEQ multiplex PCR; TCRdb keeps only in-frame clonotypes and omits some of them. Among about 400,000 clones listed, approximately 88% were seen once. The sequenced sample was PBMCs or T cells enriched from blood (not recorded which). The receptors here all came from a woman aged 25 to 39 with acute COVID-19. The conserved cysteine and the conserved F or W are not part of the CDR3 here. The order of the fields is J gene, V gene, CDR3 length, CDR3 protein.

j_gene: TRBJ2-3
v_gene: TRBV9
len: 13
CDR3aa: ASSVGNRGTDTQY

j_gene: TRBJ2-7
v_gene: TRBV5-1
len: 13
CDR3aa: ASSVGHPSSYEQY

j_gene: TRBJ2-5
v_gene: TRBV10-3
len: 12
CDR3aa: AIRQQGAEKTQY

j_gene: TRBJ1-2
v_gene: TRBV20-1
len: 13
CDR3aa: SASDLGRSGYGYT

j_gene: TRBJ1-2
v_gene: TRBV7-8
len: 14
CDR3aa: ASSLGDYTPSSGYT

j_gene: TRBJ1-3
v_gene: TRBV5-8
len: 14
CDR3aa: ASPPAAGRHGNTIY

j_gene: TRBJ1-2
v_gene: TRBV7-2
len: 12
CDR3aa: ASSPGTGLYGYT

j_gene: TRBJ1-2
v_gene: TRBV19
len: 12
CDR3aa: ASSLSGGRYGYT

j_gene: TRBJ2-3
v_gene: TRBV5-4
len: 14
CDR3aa: ASSPDLAGPTDTQY

j_gene: TRBJ1-6
v_gene: TRBV6-2/TRBV6-3
len: 15
CDR3aa: ASSYSRGGHSRSPLH

j_gene: TRBJ1-2
v_gene: TRBV7-9
len: 12
CDR3aa: ASSLGHLLYGYT

j_gene: TRBJ2-1
v_gene: TRBV7-2
len: 12
CDR3aa: ASSVGGARNEQF

j_gene: TRBJ1-2
v_gene: TRBV2
len: 12
CDR3aa: ASSEGRVFYGYT

j_gene: TRBJ1-3
v_gene: TRBV18
len: 14
CDR3aa: ASSDIPGISGNTIY

j_gene: TRBJ2-1
v_gene: TRBV5-6
len: 11
CDR3aa: ASSLTQYNEQF

j_gene: TRBJ2-7
v_gene: TRBV4-1
len: 10
CDR3aa: ASSQIGWEQY

j_gene: TRBJ2-7
v_gene: TRBV19
len: 10
CDR3aa: ASSTRTEAQY

j_gene: TRBJ1-2
v_gene: TRBV27
len: 11
CDR3aa: ASSLYGNYGYT

j_gene: TRBJ1-4
v_gene: TRBV5-6
len: 13
CDR3aa: ASSGTTGMNEKLF

j_gene: TRBJ1-1
v_gene: TRBV9
len: 11
CDR3aa: ASSPGGITEAF

j_gene: TRBJ2-7
v_gene: TRBV18
len: 12
CDR3aa: ASSLGRESYEQY

j_gene: TRBJ1-1
v_gene: TRBV24-1
len: 13
CDR3aa: ATSGGQGGLAEAF

j_gene: TRBJ1-2
v_gene: TRBV5-6
len: 12
CDR3aa: ASSLGDRGHGYT

j_gene: TRBJ1-5
v_gene: TRBV6-5
len: 12
CDR3aa: ASSKGYSNQPQH

j_gene: TRBJ2-3
v_gene: TRBV5-4
len: 12
CDR3aa: ASSLNLVADTQY

j_gene: TRBJ2-7
v_gene: TRBV5-5
len: 11
CDR3aa: ASSLGTSVGQY

j_gene: TRBJ1-1
v_gene: TRBV19
len: 13
CDR3aa: ASSIIYGVNTEAF

j_gene: TRBJ2-1
v_gene: TRBV10-2
len: 12
CDR3aa: ASNLAGTYNEQF

j_gene: TRBJ2-7
v_gene: TRBV3-1/TRBV3-2
len: 12
CDR3aa: ASSQGQVIWGQY

j_gene: TRBJ2-7
v_gene: TRBV29-1
len: 13
CDR3aa: SVETDRGLLYEQY

j_gene: TRBJ2-1
v_gene: TRBV3-1/TRBV3-2
len: 14
CDR3aa: ASSQVGQARANEQF

j_gene: TRBJ2-7
v_gene: TRBV12-3/TRBV12-4
len: 11
CDR3aa: ASSLGPRGEQY

j_gene: TRBJ1-4
v_gene: TRBV10-3
len: 14
CDR3aa: AISEQARTGREKLF

j_gene: TRBJ2-1
v_gene: TRBV5-5
len: 13
CDR3aa: ASSTGTSGGGEQF

j_gene: TRBJ2-7
v_gene: TRBV6-5
len: 11
CDR3aa: ASSYGRGSEQY

j_gene: TRBJ1-5
v_gene: TRBV7-9
len: 13
CDR3aa: ASSLGDGGYQPQH

j_gene: TRBJ1-4
v_gene: TRBV2
len: 10
CDR3aa: ASKGQFEKLF

j_gene: TRBJ2-7
v_gene: TRBV24-1
len: 10
CDR3aa: ATSDLHYEQY

j_gene: TRBJ2-2
v_gene: TRBV7-9
len: 12
CDR3aa: ASSSGQDTGELF

j_gene: TRBJ2-3
v_gene: TRBV11-1
len: 13
CDR3aa: ASSFRRERTDTQY

j_gene: TRBJ1-3
v_gene: TRBV7-9
len: 17
CDR3aa: ASSPGTGRGVGSGNTIY

j_gene: TRBJ1-1
v_gene: TRBV7-9
len: 12
CDR3aa: ASSFGQGDTEAF

j_gene: TRBJ1-5
v_gene: TRBV9
len: 13
CDR3aa: ASSEAIGADQPQH

j_gene: TRBJ2-1
v_gene: TRBV6-2/TRBV6-3
len: 17
CDR3aa: ASSPKHGSGAISYNEQF

j_gene: TRBJ2-1
v_gene: TRBV11-2
len: 12
CDR3aa: AVSGGGSYNEQF

j_gene: TRBJ1-2
v_gene: TRBV7-8
len: 14
CDR3aa: ASSLDGGTWDYGYT

j_gene: TRBJ1-1
v_gene: TRBV7-6
len: 13
CDR3aa: ASSLGTGIDTEAF

j_gene: TRBJ1-5
v_gene: TRBV6-5
len: 11
CDR3aa: ASRARGNQPQH

j_gene: TRBJ1-1
v_gene: TRBV5-6
len: 10
CDR3aa: ASSLSGRVAF

j_gene: TRBJ2-7
v_gene: TRBV12-5
len: 13
CDR3aa: ASGLGNQRSDEQY

j_gene: TRBJ2-2
v_gene: TRBV24-1
len: 13
CDR3aa: ATSDLRGNTGELF

j_gene: TRBJ2-7
v_gene: TRBV7-3
len: 11
CDR3aa: ASSLNGQGEQY

j_gene: TRBJ1-1
v_gene: TRBV12-3/TRBV12-4
len: 10
CDR3aa: ASARGNTEAF

j_gene: TRBJ2-4
v_gene: TRBV7-6
len: 13
CDR3aa: ASSLGGGRVDIQY

j_gene: TRBJ2-3
v_gene: TRBV3-1/TRBV3-2
len: 13
CDR3aa: ASSKQGVGTDTQY

j_gene: TRBJ1-1
v_gene: TRBV6-2/TRBV6-3
len: 13
CDR3aa: ASSSIPQGSTEAF